These 7 T cell receptor beta chains were sequenced from one sample in a study of T cells in Graves' hyperthyroidism and ophthalmopathy. There were TCR beta CDR3 regions amplified from RNA transcripts. First-round RT-PCR with HTBI primers amplified the TCR CDR3 region. From the multiplex PCR reads, TCRdb called clonotypes with MiXCR, one entry per CDR3 protein. Found here are roughly 300,000 distinct CDR3 sequences, less than 30% of them singletons; the top ten hold 20% to 30%. The specimen was blood. The receptor source for this set is a middle-aged man with Graves' hyperthyroidism that later progressed to Graves' ophthalmopathy.

The chain couples TRBV6-1 to TRBJ2-7; the D gene is possibly TRBD2 (6 bases). Germline assignment: CDR1 MNHNS and CDR2 SASEGT. V shed 6 bases and J shed 5 bases, with 17 bases lying between them. CDR3 size: 14 residues. For the CDR3, the DNA is TGTGCCAGCAGAAACCCGGCGGGATGGAACGAGCAGTACTTC. The encoded protein is CASRNPAGWNEQYF.

This clonotype was seen at least ten times. The J gene is TRBJ1-1, the V gene TRBV27, with D uncertain. V lost 7 bases and J 4 bases, leaving 13 bases between the germline ends. The germline gives CDR1 MNHEY, CDR2 SMNVEV (reference sequence). This CDR3 contains 13 residues. CDR3 DNA: TGTGCCAGCACCCGGGCAGGCGGCACTGAAGCTTTCTTT. It codes for CASTRAGGTEAFF.

Ten or more counts support this clonotype. V and J are TRBV20-1 and TRBJ1-1; 9 bases are shared with TRBD1. V shed 6 bases and J 11 bases; nucleotides not matched to a gene: 7. The CDR3 is 11 amino acids. CDR1 and CDR2 (germline): DFQATT, SNEGSKA (reference sequence). As DNA, the CDR3 is TGCAGTGCCCGCACAGGGGGCGAGGCTTTCTTT. Its translation: CSARTGGEAFF.

The chain has TRBV4-2 and TRBJ2-7; 9 positions match TRBD2. V lost 0 bases, J lost 2 bases, and 2 bases stayed unmatched. Germline assignment: CDR1 LGHNA and CDR2 YNFKEQ. This CDR3 comprises 15 residues. The CDR3 sequence is CASSQEAGGPYEQYF. In nucleotides, the CDR3 is TGTGCCAGCAGCCAAGAGGCGGGAGGGCCCTACGAGCAGTACTTC.

V and J are TRBV30 and TRBJ1-2; no clear D gene. Germline CDR1 GTSNPN, CDR2 SVGIG (reference sequence). V dropped 8 bases and J dropped 5 bases, with 15 bases sitting between them. The CDR3 consists of 12 residues. CDR3 in amino acids: CAGERVGYGYTF. Written as DNA, the CDR3 is TGTGCCGGGGAGAGAGTAGGGTATGGCTACACCTTC.

Of note for this clonotype: With a much larger clone just one base away, this may be a read error. This chain uses TRBV29-1 with TRBJ1-3, with a possible D match to TRBD1 (5 bases). V lost 6 bases and J 3 bases, leaving 9 bases between the germline ends. Per the germline V gene, CDR1 is SQVTM and CDR2 is ANQGSEA. This CDR3 contains 12 residues. CDR3 in amino acids: CSVHGGGNTIYF. The CDR3 DNA reads as TGCAGCGTACACGGGGGTGGAAACACCATATATTTT.

This clonotype was observed at least ten times. The chain carries TRBV7-9 and TRBJ2-7; 7 nucleotides agree with TRBD1. The V and J ends lost 4 bases and 2 bases, in that order; junction bases with no gene match: 5. The germline gives CDR1 SEHNR, CDR2 FQNEAQ (reference sequence). The CDR3 runs 14 residues. CDR3 region: CASSWLGTAYEQYF. The DNA of the CDR3 is TGTGCCAGCAGCTGGCTAGGGACAGCCTACGAGCAGTACTTC.